This is a list of T cell receptor beta chains from one sample in a study of cytomegalovirus exposure and HLA in healthy donors. Sequencing was performed with immunoSEQ multiplex PCR; in TCRdb, only in-frame clones are kept and a portion is missing. The repertoire holds more than 150,000 clones, with about 90% as singletons. What was sequenced was PBMCs. Source of these receptors: a girl in the first two years of life in good health and CMV-seronegative. Both conserved end residues are part of each CDR3. A D gene is named only where the DNA matches it firmly. Rows give clone size only sometimes, using once, few, many, or a class for an expanded clone.

D gene,V gene,clone size,J gene,CDR3 protein,CDR3 DNA
TRBD2,TRBV5-1,-,TRBJ2-7,CASSSSPGGLYEQYF,TGCGCCAGCAGCTCGTCACCGGGAGGTCTTTACGAGCAGTACTTC
-,TRBV7-9,-,TRBJ1-6,CASSLVLLAGTDNSPLHF,TGTGCCAGCAGCTTAGTGTTGTTGGCGGGGACCGATAATTCACCCCTCCACTTT
TRBD2,TRBV19,-,TRBJ2-7,CASSIVASGSYEQYF,TGTGCCAGTAGTATTGTGGCTAGCGGCTCCTACGAGCAGTACTTC
-,TRBV6-1,few,TRBJ2-7,CASSREGVYEQYF,TGTGCCAGCAGTCGAGAGGGAGTCTACGAGCAGTACTTC
-,TRBV19,once,TRBJ1-2,CASRSGTGYGYTF,TGTGCCAGTAGGTCTGGAACGGGCTATGGCTACACCTTC
-,TRBV27,once,TRBJ2-7,CASSLSAHFSGPYSYEQYF,TGTGCCAGCAGTTTATCAGCGCATTTCTCAGGGCCGTACTCCTACGAGCAGTACTTC
-,TRBV2,-,TRBJ2-3,CASRRDTQYF,TGTGCCAGCAGGAGGGATACGCAGTATTTT
-,TRBV4-3,-,TRBJ2-1,CASSQGPRESSYNEQFF,TGCGCCAGCAGCCAAGGTCCCCGAGAGAGCTCCTACAATGAGCAGTTCTTC
-,TRBV7-2,-,TRBJ2-3,CASSLGRGGARTDTQYF,TGTGCCAGCAGCTTAGGTCGTGGCGGGGCCCGCACAGATACGCAGTATTTT
TRBD1,TRBV5-1,-,TRBJ2-1,CASSLRQGPSYNEQFF,TGCGCCAGCAGCCTAAGACAGGGCCCTTCCTACAATGAGCAGTTCTTC
TRBD1,TRBV9,-,TRBJ1-6,CASSVGQGASPLHF,TGTGCCAGCAGCGTGGGACAGGGGGCTTCACCCCTCCACTTT
TRBD1,TRBV5-1,-,TRBJ1-1,CASSFDRGLNTEAFF,TGCGCCAGCAGCTTCGACAGGGGTTTGAACACTGAAGCTTTCTTT
TRBD1,TRBV7-8,-,TRBJ2-2,CASSLESDSTDRGQDTGELFF,TGTGCCAGCAGCTTAGAAAGTGACTCTACTGACAGGGGTCAGGACACCGGGGAGCTGTTTTTT
TRBD1,TRBV5-1,-,TRBJ2-5,CASSLGTGMGETQYF,TGCGCCAGCAGCCTGGGGACAGGGATGGGGGAGACCCAGTACTTC
TRBD1,TRBV14,-,TRBJ1-2,CASSVQTGGSYGYTF,TGTGCCAGCAGCGTACAGACAGGGGGCAGCTATGGCTACACCTTC
TRBD2,TRBV9,few,TRBJ2-7,CASSIRLAGEQYF,TGTGCCAGCAGCATACGACTAGCCGGAGAGCAGTACTTC
-,TRBV5-1,-,TRBJ1-4,CASSFLGGNNMARNMYEKLFF,TGCGCCAGCAGCTTTCTAGGGGGTAATAATATGGCCCGGAATATGTACGAAAAACTGTTTTTT
-,TRBV7-2,-,TRBJ2-5,CASQNGETQYF,TGTGCCAGCCAAAACGGGGAGACCCAGTACTTC
-,TRBV5-1,once,TRBJ2-5,CASSLVPANQETQYF,TGCGCCAGCAGCTTGGTACCCGCTAACCAAGAGACCCAGTACTTC
-,TRBV30,-,TRBJ2-7,CAWSVGTTYEQYF,TGTGCCTGGAGTGTCGGGACAACCTACGAGCAGTACTTC
-,TRBV13,-,TRBJ2-1,CASSSSGNEQFF,TGTGCCAGCAGCTCGAGCGGGAATGAGCAGTTCTTC
-,TRBV7-9,-,TRBJ1-6,CSSSFEGDSPLHF,TGTTCCAGCAGCTTCGAGGGAGATTCACCCCTCCACTTT
-,TRBV23-1,-,TRBJ2-5,CASSQSEALQETQYF,TGCGCCAGCAGTCAATCGGAGGCGCTCCAAGAGACCCAGTACTTC
TRBD1,TRBV5-4,-,TRBJ2-7,CASSFRGQGHEQYF,TGTGCCAGCAGCTTTCGAGGACAGGGCCACGAGCAGTACTTC
-,TRBV7-2,-,TRBJ2-7,CASSFGGWGEQYF,TGTGCCAGCAGCTTCGGGGGTTGGGGCGAGCAGTACTTC
-,TRBV5-4,-,TRBJ2-1,CASSADYPSYNEQFF,TGTGCCAGCAGCGCGGACTACCCCTCCTACAATGAGCAGTTCTTC
-,TRBV30,few,TRBJ2-1,CAWSPQGPNEQFF,TGTGCCTGGAGCCCCCAGGGTCCCAATGAGCAGTTCTTC
TRBD2,TRBV27,-,TRBJ2-3,CASSLSPGLAGADTQYF,TGTGCCAGCAGTTTATCCCCGGGACTAGCGGGCGCAGATACGCAGTATTTT
TRBD2,TRBV2,-,TRBJ2-4,CASSESLAGVLGNIQYF,TGTGCCAGCAGTGAATCGCTAGCGGGAGTGCTGGGGAACATTCAGTACTTC
TRBD1,TRBV5-1,-,TRBJ2-7,CASSWGTAFSYEQYF,TGCGCCAGCAGCTGGGGGACAGCGTTCTCCTACGAGCAGTACTTC
-,TRBV7-7,-,TRBJ2-3,CASSFTGTDTQYF,TGTGCCAGCAGCTTTACGGGCACAGATACGCAGTATTTT
-,TRBV6-1,-,TRBJ2-3,CASSESYREDTQYF,TGTGCCAGCAGTGAATCGTACCGGGAGGATACGCAGTATTTT
-,TRBV13,-,TRBJ2-3,CASSFRGAGTDTQYF,TGTGCCAGCAGCTTCCGGGGGGCAGGCACAGATACGCAGTATTTT
TRBD2,TRBV6-1,-,TRBJ2-2,CASSVPSGRRANTGELFF,TGTGCCAGCAGTGTTCCTAGCGGGAGACGCGCGAACACCGGGGAGCTGTTTTTT
TRBD2,TRBV7-6,once,TRBJ2-7,CASSPGTSSYEQYF,TGTGCCAGCAGCCCCGGGACTAGCTCCTACGAGCAGTACTTC
-,TRBV19,few,TRBJ1-5,CASSFESQPQHF,TGTGCCAGTAGTTTCGAGTCTCAGCCCCAGCATTTT
TRBD1,TRBV4-1,-,TRBJ2-7,CASSSLTGAFYEQYF,TGCGCCAGCAGCTCGTTGACAGGGGCTTTCTACGAGCAGTACTTC
-,TRBV18,-,TRBJ2-1,CASSPRTGGGNEQFF,TGTGCCAGCTCACCTAGGACAGGAGGGGGCAATGAGCAGTTCTTC
-,TRBV6-5,-,TRBJ2-5,CASSSGQKETQYF,TGTGCCAGCAGTTCTGGACAGAAAGAGACCCAGTACTTC
-,TRBV5-6,-,TRBJ2-1,CASSLVRAEVYNEQFF,TGTGCCAGCAGCTTGGTCCGAGCAGAGGTTTACAATGAGCAGTTCTTC
TRBD1,TRBV5-1,-,TRBJ2-5,CASSLEGTDQETQYF,TGCGCCAGCAGCTTGGAGGGGACAGACCAAGAGACCCAGTACTTC
TRBD1,TRBV2,-,TRBJ1-5,CASSPRDRGNQPQHF,TGTGCCAGCAGTCCCCGGGACAGGGGCAATCAGCCCCAGCATTTT
TRBD1,TRBV5-4,-,TRBJ2-4,CASSATGSTAKNIQYF,TGTGCCAGCAGCGCGACAGGGAGTACCGCCAAAAACATTCAGTACTTC
TRBD1,TRBV7-9,few,TRBJ2-5,CASAPRPGQRKETQYF,TGTGCCAGCGCCCCGAGGCCGGGACAGAGAAAAGAGACCCAGTACTTC
-,TRBV6-1,-,TRBJ1-5,CASRSGANQPQHF,TGTGCCAGCAGGTCAGGGGCCAATCAGCCCCAGCATTTT
TRBD1,TRBV7-8,few,TRBJ1-2,CASSSQDRVQRYTF,TGTGCCAGCAGCTCCCAAGACAGGGTGCAGCGCTACACCTTC
TRBD1,TRBV6-5,-,TRBJ2-7,CASSYPGQSYEQYF,TGTGCCAGCAGTTACCCGGGACAGAGCTACGAGCAGTACTTC
-,TRBV7-8,once,TRBJ2-7,CASSLVLGGEQYF,TGTGCCAGCAGCTTAGTCTTAGGGGGCGAGCAGTACTTC
TRBD2,TRBV30,-,TRBJ2-7,CAWSVQKAGVIFHEQYF,TGTGCCTGGAGTGTACAAAAGGCGGGAGTTATCTTCCACGAGCAGTACTTC
-,TRBV30,-,TRBJ1-3,CAWTYSGGNTIYF,TGTGCCTGGACCTACAGTGGGGGAAACACCATATATTTT
TRBD1,TRBV5-5,-,TRBJ1-1,CASSPRDSYNTEAFF,TGTGCCAGCAGCCCCCGGGACAGCTATAACACTGAAGCTTTCTTT
-,TRBV5-6,-,TRBJ2-7,CASSFQVWREGYEQYF,TGTGCCAGCAGCTTTCAAGTTTGGAGGGAAGGCTACGAGCAGTACTTC
-,TRBV6-1,-,TRBJ2-1,CASREDWYNEQFF,TGTGCCAGCAGGGAGGACTGGTATAATGAGCAGTTCTTC